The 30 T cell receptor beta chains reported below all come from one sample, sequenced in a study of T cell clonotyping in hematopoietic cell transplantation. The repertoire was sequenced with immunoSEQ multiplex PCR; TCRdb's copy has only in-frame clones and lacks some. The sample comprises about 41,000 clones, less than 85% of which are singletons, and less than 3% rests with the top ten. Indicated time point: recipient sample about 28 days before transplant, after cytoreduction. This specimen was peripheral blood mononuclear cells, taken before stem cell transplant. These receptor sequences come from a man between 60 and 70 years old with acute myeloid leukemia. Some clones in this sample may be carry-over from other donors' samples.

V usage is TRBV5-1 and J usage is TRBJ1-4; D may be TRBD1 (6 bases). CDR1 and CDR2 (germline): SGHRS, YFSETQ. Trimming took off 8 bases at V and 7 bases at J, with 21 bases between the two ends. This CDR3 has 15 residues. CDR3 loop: CARGRQDPRGEKLFF. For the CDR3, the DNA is TGCGCCAGGGGGAGACAGGACCCAAGGGGTGAAAAACTGTTTTTT.

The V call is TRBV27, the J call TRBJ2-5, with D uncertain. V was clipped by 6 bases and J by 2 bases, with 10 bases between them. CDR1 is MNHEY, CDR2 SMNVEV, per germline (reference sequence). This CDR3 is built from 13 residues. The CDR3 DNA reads TGTGCCAGCAGGGTTTGGAATCAAGAGACCCAGTACTTC. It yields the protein CASRVWNQETQYF.

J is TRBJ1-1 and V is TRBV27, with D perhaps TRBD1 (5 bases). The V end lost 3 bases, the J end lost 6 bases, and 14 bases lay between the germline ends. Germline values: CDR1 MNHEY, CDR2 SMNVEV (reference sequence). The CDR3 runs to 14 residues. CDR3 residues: CASSFRQGGSEAFF. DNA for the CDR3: TGTGCCAGCAGTTTTCGGCAGGGTGGCTCTGAAGCTTTCTTT.

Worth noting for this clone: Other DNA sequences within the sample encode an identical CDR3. CDR3 protein: CASSLEGQGNYGYTF. As DNA, the CDR3 is TGTGCCAGCAGCTTGGAAGGACAGGGAAACTATGGCTACACCTTC. The chain couples TRBV11-3 to TRBJ1-2; the match to TRBD1 covers 8 bases. This CDR3 spans 15 amino acids. Looked up from germline, CDR1 is SGHNT and CDR2 is YENEEA. After removal of 3 bases from V and 2 bases from J, the junction contained 5 bases not matched to a gene.

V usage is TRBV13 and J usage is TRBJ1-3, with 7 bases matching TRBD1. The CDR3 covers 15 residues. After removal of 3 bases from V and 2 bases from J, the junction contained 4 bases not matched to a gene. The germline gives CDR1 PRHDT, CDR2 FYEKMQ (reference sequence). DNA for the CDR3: TGTGCCAGCAGCTTGAGCCAGGGGGCTGGAAACACCATATATTTT. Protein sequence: CASSLSQGAGNTIYF.

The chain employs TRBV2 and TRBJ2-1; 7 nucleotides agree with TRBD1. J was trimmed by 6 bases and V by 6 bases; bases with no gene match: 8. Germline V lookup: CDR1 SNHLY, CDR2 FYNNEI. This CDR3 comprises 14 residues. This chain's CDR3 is CASRDRTQSNEQFF. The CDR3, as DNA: TGTGCCAGCAGGGACAGGACCCAAAGCAATGAGCAGTTCTTC.

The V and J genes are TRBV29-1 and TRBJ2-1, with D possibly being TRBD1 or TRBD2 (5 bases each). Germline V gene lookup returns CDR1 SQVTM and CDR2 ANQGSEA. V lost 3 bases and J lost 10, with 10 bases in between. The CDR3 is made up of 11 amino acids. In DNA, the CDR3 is TGCAGCGTTGAGGGACGGCAGGAGCAGTTCTTC. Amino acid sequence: CSVEGRQEQFF.

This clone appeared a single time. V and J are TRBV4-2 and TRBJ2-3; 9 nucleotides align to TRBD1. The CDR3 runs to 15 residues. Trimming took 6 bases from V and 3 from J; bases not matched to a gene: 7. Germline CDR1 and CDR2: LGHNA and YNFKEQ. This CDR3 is CASSRGTGQTDTQYF. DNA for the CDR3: TGTGCCAGCAGTCGCGGGACAGGGCAAACAGATACGCAGTATTTT.

This chain's CDR3 is CASSQGQGAPGELFF. The CDR3 DNA is TGCGCCAGCAGCCAGGGGCAGGGGGCGCCCGGGGAGCTGTTTTTT. The V gene is TRBV5-1, the J gene TRBJ2-2; 8 bases line up with TRBD1. Germline loops: CDR1 SGHRS, CDR2 YFSETQ. V shed 4 bases, J shed 6 bases, and the junction held 8 bases outside the gene matches. CDR3 size: 15 residues.

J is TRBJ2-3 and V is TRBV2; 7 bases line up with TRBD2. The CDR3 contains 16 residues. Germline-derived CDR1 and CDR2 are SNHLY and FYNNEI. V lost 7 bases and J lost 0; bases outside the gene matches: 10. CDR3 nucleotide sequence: TGTGCCAGCAAAAGACGAACTAGCGCAAGCACAGATACGCAGTATTTT. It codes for CASKRRTSASTDTQYF.

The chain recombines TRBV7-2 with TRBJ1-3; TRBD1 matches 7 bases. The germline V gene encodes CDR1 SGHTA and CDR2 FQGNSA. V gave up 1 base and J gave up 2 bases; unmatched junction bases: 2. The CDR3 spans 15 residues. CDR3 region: CASSLEGAAGNTIYF. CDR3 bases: TGTGCCAGCAGCTTAGAGGGGGCGGCTGGAAACACCATATATTTT. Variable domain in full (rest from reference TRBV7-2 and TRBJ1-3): GAGVSQSPSNKVTEKGKDVELRCDPISGHTALYWYRQSLGQGLEFLIYFQGNSAPDKSGLPSDRFSAERTGGSVSTLTIQRTQQEDSAVYLCASSLEGAAGNTIYFGEGSWLTVV.

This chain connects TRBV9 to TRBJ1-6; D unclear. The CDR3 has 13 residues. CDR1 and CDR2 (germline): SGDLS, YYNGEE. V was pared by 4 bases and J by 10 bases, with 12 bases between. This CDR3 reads CASSPDPRSPLHF. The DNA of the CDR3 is TGTGCCAGCAGCCCAGACCCGCGATCACCCCTCCACTTT.

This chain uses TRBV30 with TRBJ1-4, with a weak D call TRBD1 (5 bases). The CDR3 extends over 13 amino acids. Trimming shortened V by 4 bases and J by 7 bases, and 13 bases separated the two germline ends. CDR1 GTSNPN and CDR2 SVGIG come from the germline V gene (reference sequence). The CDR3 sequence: CAWIPQGIEKLFF. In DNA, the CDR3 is TGTGCCTGGATCCCCCAGGGTATTGAAAAACTGTTTTTT. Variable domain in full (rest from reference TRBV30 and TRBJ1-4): SQTIHQWPATLVQPVGSPLSLECTVEGTSNPNLYWYRQAAGRGLQLLFYSVGIGQISSEVPQNLSASRPQDRQFILSSKKLLLSDSGFYLCAWIPQGIEKLFFGSGTQLSVL.

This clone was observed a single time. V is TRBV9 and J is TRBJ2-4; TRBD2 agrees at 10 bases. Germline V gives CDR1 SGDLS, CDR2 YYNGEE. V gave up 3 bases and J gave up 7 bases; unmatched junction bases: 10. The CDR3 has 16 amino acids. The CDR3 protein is CASSAEERGGPNIQYF. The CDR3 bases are TGTGCCAGCAGCGCCGAGGAGCGGGGGGGCCCGAACATTCAGTACTTC.

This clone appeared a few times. CDR3 loop: CASSLGMTSGGSETQYF. DNA of the CDR3: TGTGCCAGCAGCTTGGGGATGACTAGCGGGGGATCGGAGACCCAGTACTTC. The chain joins TRBV5-4 to TRBJ2-5; 12 bases line up with TRBD2. Trimming cost V 0 bases and J 5 bases; bases outside gene matches: 8. From germline, CDR1 is SGHNT and CDR2 YYREEE (reference sequence). This CDR3 has 17 amino acids.

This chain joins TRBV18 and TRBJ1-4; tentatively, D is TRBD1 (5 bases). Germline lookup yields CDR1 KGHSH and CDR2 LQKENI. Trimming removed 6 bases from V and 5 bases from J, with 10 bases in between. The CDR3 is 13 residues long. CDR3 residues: CASSRDRNEKLFF. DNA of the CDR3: TGTGCCAGCTCCCGGGACCGCAATGAAAAACTGTTTTTT. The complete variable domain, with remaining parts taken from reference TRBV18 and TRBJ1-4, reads NAGVMQNPRHLVRRRGQEARLRCSPMKGHSHVYWYRQLPEEGLKFMVYLQKENIIDESGMPKERFSAEFPKEGPSILRIQQVVRGDSAAYFCASSRDRNEKLFFGSGTQLSVL.

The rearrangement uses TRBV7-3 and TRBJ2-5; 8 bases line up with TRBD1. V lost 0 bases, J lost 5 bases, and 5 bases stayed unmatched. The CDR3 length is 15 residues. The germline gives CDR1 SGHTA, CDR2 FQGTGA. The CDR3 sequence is CASSLTRTGSETQYF. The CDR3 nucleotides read TGTGCCAGCAGCTTAACCCGGACAGGGTCCGAGACCCAGTACTTC.

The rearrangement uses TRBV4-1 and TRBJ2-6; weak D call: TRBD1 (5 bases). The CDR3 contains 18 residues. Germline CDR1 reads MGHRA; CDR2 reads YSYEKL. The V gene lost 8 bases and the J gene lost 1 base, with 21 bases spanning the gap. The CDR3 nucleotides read TGCGCCAGCGGACAACCAGGGCTAGGGCTTTCTGGGGCCAACGTCCTGACTTTC. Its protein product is CASGQPGLGLSGANVLTF.

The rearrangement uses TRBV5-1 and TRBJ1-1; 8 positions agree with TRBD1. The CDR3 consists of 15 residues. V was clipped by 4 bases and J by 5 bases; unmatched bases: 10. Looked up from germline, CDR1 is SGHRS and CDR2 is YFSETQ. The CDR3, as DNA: TGCGCCAGCAGCACCGTCCCCACAGGGGGAACTGAAGCTTTCTTT. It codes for CASSTVPTGGTEAFF.

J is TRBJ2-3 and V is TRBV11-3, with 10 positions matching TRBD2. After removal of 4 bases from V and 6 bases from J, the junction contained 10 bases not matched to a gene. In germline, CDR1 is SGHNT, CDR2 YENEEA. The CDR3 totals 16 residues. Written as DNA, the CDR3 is TGTGCCAGCAGCTCCCTACTAGCGGGGCGGCGGGATACGCAGTATTTT. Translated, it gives CASSSLLAGRRDTQYF.

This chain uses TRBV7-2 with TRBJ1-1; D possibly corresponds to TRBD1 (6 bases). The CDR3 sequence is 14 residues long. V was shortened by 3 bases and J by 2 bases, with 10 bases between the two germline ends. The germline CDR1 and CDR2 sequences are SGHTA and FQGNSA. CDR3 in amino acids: CASSFTGYNTEAFF. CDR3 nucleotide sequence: TGTGCCAGCAGCTTCACAGGGTACAACACTGAAGCTTTCTTT.

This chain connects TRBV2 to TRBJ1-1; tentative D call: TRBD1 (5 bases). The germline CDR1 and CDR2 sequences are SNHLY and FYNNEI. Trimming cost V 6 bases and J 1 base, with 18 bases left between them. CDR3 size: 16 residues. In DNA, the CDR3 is TGTGCCAGCAGCGACCGGGACGGATTGAAGAACACTGAAGCTTTCTTT. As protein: CASSDRDGLKNTEAFF.

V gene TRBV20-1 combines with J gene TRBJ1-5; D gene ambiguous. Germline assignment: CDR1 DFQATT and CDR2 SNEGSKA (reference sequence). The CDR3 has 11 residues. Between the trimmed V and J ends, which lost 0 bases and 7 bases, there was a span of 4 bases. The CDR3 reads CSARDSQPQHF. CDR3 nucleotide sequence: TGCAGTGCTAGAGATTCACAGCCCCAGCATTTT.

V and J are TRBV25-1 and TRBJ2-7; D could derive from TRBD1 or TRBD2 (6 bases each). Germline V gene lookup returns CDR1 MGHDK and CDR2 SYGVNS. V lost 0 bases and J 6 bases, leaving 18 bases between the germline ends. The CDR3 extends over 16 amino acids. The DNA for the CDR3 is TGTGCCAGCAGTGAATACCCCACAGGGCTGCGGGGCGAGCAGTACTTC. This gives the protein CASSEYPTGLRGEQYF.

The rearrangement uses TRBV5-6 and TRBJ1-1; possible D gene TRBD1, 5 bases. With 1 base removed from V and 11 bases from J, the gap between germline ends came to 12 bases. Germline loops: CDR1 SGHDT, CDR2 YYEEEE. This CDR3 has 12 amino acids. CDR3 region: CASSLTPRGAFF. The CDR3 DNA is TGTGCCAGCAGCTTGACACCCCGGGGGGCTTTCTTT.

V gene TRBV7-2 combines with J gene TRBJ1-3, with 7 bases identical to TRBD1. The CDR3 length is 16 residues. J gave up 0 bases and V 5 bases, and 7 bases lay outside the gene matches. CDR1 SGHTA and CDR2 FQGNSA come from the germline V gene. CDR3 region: CASSALQGTSGNTIYF. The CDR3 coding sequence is TGTGCCAGCAGCGCCTTACAGGGGACCTCTGGAAACACCATATATTTT.

The CDR3 nucleotides are TGTGCCAGCAACCCCTGGGGAAGAAGCAATCAGCCCCAGCATTTT. This codes for CASNPWGRSNQPQHF. The V gene is TRBV28, the J gene TRBJ1-5; D is unclear. V lost 7 bases to trimming and J lost 1 base, with 14 bases between them. The CDR3 sequence is 15 residues long. Germline loops: CDR1 MDHEN, CDR2 SYDVKM.

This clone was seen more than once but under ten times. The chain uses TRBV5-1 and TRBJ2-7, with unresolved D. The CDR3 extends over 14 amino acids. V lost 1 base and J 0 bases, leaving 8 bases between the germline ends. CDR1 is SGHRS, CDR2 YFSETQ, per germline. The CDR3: CASSLQGGSYEQYF. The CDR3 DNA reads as TGCGCCAGCAGCTTGCAAGGCGGCTCCTACGAGCAGTACTTC.

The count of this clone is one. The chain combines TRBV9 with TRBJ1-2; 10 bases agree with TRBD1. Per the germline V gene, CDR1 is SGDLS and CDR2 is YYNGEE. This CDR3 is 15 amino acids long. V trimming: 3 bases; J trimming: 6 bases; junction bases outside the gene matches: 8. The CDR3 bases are TGTGCCAGCAGCGCGAAGACAGGGGGCGGGGATGGCTACACCTTC. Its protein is CASSAKTGGGDGYTF.

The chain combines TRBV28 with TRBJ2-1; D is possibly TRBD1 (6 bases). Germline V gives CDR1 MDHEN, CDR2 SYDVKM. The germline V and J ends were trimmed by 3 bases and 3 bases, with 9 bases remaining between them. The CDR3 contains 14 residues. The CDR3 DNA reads TGTGCCAGCAGTTTCGGACAGTACTACAATGAGCAGTTCTTC. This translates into CASSFGQYYNEQFF.